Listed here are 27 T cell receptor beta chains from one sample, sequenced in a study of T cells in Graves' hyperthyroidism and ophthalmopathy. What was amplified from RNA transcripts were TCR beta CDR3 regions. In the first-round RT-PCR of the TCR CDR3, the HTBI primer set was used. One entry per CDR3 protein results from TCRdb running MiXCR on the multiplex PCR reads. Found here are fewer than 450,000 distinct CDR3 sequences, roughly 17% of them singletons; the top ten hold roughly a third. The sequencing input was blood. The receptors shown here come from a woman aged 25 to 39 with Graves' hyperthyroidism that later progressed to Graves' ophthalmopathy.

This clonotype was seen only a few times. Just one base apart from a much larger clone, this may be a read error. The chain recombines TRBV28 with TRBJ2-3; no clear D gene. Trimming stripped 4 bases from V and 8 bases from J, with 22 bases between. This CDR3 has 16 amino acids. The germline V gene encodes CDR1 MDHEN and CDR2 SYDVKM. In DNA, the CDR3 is TGTGCCAGCAGTTCCACCTGGATATACGGACCGGGTACGCAGTATTTT. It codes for CASSSTWIYGPGTQYF.

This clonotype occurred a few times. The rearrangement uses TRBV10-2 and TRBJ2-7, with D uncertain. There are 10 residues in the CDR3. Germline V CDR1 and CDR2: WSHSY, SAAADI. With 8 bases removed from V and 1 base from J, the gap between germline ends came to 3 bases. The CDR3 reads CASRSYEQYF. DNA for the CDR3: TGCGCCAGCCGTTCCTACGAGCAGTACTTC.

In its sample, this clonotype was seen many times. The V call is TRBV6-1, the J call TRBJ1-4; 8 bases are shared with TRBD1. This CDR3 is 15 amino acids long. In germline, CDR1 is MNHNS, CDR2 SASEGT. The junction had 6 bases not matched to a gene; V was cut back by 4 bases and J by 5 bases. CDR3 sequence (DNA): TGTGCCAGCAGTGCACGACAGGGGCGGAATGAAAAACTGTTTTTT. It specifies CASSARQGRNEKLFF.

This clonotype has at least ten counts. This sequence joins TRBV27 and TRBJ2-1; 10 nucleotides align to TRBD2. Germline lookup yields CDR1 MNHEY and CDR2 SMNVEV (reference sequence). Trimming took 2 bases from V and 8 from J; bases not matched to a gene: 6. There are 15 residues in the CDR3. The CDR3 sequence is CASSLASGSNHEQFF. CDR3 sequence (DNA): TGTGCCAGCAGTTTAGCTAGCGGGAGCAACCATGAGCAGTTCTTC.

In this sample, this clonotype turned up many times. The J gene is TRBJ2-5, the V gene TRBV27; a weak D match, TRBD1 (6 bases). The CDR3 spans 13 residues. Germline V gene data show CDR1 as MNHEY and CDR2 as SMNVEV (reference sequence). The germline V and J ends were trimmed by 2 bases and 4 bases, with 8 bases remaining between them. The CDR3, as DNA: TGTGCCAGCAGTTTAGGACAGACAGAGACCCAGTACTTC. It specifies CASSLGQTETQYF.

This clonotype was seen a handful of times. The chain's CDR3 is CASSPASGGYSRQFYEQYF. CDR3 bases: TGTGCCAGCAGCCCTGCTAGCGGGGGGTACTCAAGGCAATTCTACGAGCAGTACTTC. The chain joins TRBV6-2 or TRBV6-3 to TRBJ2-7; 11 bases are shared with TRBD2. This CDR3 has 19 residues. The junction had 19 bases not matched to a gene; V was cut back by 6 bases and J by 3 bases. CDR1 and CDR2 from the germline V gene are MNHEY and SVGEGT.

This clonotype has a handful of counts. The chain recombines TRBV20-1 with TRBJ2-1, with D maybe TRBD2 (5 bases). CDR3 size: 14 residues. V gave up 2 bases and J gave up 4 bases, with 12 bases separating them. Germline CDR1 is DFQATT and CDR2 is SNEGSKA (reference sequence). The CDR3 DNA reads TGCAGTGCTAGAAAGGGCGGGCCTTACAATGAGCAGTTCTTC. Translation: CSARKGGPYNEQFF.

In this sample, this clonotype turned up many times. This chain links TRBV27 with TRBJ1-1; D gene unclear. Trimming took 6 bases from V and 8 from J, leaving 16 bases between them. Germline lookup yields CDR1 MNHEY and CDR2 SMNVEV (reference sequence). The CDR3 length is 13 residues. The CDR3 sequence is CASRLLGINEAFF. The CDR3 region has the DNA TGTGCCAGCAGGCTTCTAGGAATCAACGAAGCTTTCTTT.

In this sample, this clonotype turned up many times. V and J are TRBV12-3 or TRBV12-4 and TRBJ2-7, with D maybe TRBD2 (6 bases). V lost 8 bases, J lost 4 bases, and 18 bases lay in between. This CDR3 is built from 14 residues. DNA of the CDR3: TGTGCCAGCTCCGGGACTCTGGCGCCGTACGAGCAGTACTTC. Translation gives CASSGTLAPYEQYF.

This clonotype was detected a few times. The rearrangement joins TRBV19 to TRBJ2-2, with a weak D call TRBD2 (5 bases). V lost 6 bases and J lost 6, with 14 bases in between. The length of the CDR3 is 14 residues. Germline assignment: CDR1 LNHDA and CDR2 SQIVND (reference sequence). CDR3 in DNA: TGTGCCAGTAGGCGAACGGGAAGTGCCGGGGAGCTGTTTTTT. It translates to CASRRTGSAGELFF.

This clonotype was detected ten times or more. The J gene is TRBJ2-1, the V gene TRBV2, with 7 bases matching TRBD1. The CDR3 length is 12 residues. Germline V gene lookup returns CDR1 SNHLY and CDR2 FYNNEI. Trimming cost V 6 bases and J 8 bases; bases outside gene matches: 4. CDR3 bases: TGTGCCAGCAGAAAGGGGACAGATGAGCAGTTCTTC. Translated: CASRKGTDEQFF. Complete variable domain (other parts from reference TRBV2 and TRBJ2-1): EPEVTQTPSHQVTQMGQEVILRCVPISNHLYFYWYRQILGQKVEFLVSFYNNEISEKSEIFDDQFSVERPDGSNFTLKIRSTKLEDSAMYFCASRKGTDEQFFGPGTRLTVL.

CDR3 sequence (DNA): TGTGCCAGCAGCTACACAGGGGGCGTCACCGGGGAGCTGTTTTTT. Its protein product is CASSYTGGVTGELFF. The chain uses TRBV6-5 and TRBJ2-2; 9 nucleotides line up with TRBD1. Looked up from germline, CDR1 is MNHEY and CDR2 is SVGAGI. CDR3 size: 15 residues. J gave up 4 bases and V 6 bases, and 6 bases lay outside the gene matches.

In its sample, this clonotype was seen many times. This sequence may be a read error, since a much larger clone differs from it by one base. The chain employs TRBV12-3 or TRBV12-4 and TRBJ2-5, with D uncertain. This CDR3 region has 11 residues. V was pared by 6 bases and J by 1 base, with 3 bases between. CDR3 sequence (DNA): TGTGCCAGCAGACTCCAAGAGACCCAGTACTTC. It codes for CASRLQETQYF.

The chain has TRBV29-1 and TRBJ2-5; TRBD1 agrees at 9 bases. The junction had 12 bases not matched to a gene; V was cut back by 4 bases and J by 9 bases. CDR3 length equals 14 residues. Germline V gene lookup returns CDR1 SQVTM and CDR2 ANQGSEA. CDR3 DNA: TGCAGCGTTGCCCAACAGGGGGCTTTCTTTGCCCAGTACTTC. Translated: CSVAQQGAFFAQYF.

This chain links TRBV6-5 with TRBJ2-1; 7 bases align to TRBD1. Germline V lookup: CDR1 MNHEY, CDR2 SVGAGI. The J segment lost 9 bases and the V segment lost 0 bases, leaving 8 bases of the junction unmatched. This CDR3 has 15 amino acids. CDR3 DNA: TGTGCCAGCAGTTACTCGTTCGAGAGGGGGCGTGAGCAGTTCTTC. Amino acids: CASSYSFERGREQFF.

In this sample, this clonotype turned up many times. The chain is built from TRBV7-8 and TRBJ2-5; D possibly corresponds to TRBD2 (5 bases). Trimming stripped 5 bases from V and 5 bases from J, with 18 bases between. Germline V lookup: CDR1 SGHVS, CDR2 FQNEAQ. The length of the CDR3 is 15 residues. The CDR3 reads CASSPRTRSDETQYF. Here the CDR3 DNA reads TGTGCCAGCAGCCCAAGAACTAGATCCGATGAGACCCAGTACTTC.

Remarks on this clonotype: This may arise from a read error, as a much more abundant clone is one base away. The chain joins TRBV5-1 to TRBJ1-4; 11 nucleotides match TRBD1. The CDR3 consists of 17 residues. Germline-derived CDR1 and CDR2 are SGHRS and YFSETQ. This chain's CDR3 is CAISPTGLRTGGEKLFF. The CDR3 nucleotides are TGCGCCATCAGCCCCACGGGTTTACGGACAGGGGGCGAAAAACTGTTTTTT.

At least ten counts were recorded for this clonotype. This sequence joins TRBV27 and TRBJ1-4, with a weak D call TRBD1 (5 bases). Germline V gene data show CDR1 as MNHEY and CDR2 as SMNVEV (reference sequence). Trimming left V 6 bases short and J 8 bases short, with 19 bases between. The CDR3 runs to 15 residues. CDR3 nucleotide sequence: TGTGCCAGCAGCCCACGGGGGGGGTCTGGGGAAAAACTGTTTTTT. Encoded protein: CASSPRGGSGEKLFF.

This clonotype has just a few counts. CDR3 sequence reads: CASSLDSVANIQYF. In DNA, the CDR3 is TGCGCCAGCAGCTTGGACAGTGTCGCGAACATTCAGTACTTC. This chain uses TRBV5-1 with TRBJ2-4; no firm D call. CDR3 length equals 14 residues. Germline CDR1 reads SGHRS; CDR2 reads YFSETQ. Trimming pared 0 bases from V and 7 bases from J, leaving 11 bases between.

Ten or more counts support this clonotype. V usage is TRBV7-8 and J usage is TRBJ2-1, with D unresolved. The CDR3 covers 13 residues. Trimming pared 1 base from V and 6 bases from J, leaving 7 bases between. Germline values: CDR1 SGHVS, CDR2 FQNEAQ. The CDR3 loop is CASSLGTINEQFF. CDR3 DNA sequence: TGTGCCAGCAGCTTAGGGACCATCAATGAGCAGTTCTTC.

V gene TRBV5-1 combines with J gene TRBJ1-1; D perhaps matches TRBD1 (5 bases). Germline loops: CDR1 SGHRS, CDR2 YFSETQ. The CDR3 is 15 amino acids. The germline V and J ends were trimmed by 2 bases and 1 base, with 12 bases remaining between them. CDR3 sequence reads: CASSFNGAGNTEAFF. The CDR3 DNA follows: TGCGCCAGCAGCTTTAACGGGGCGGGGAACACTGAAGCTTTCTTT.

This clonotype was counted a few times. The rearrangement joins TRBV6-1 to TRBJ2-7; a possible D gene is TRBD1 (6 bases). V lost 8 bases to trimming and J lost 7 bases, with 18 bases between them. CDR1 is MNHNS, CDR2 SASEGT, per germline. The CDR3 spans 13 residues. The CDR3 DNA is TGTGCCAGCGCCCGACAGGTGTTGGGGGAGCAGTACTTC. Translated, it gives CASARQVLGEQYF.

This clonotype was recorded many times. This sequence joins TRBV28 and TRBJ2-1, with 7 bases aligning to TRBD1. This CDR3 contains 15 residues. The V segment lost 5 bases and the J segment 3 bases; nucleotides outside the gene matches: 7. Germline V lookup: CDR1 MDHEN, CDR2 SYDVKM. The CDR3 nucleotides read TGTGCCAGCAGTCGTCGACAGGGCAACTACAATGAGCAGTTCTTC. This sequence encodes CASSRRQGNYNEQFF.

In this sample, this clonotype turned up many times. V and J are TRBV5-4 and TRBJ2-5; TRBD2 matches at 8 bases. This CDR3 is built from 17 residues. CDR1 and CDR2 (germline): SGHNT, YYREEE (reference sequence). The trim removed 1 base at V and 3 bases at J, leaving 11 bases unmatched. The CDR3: CASSLLGGLAEKETQYF. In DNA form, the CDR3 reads TGTGCCAGCAGCTTGCTGGGAGGACTAGCCGAGAAAGAGACCCAGTACTTC.

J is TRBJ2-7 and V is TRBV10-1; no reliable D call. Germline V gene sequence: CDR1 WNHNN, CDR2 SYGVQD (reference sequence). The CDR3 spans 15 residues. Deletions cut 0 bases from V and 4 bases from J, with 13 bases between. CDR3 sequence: CASSESMLRVYEQYF. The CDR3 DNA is TGCGCCAGCAGTGAGTCGATGTTAAGGGTATACGAGCAGTACTTC.

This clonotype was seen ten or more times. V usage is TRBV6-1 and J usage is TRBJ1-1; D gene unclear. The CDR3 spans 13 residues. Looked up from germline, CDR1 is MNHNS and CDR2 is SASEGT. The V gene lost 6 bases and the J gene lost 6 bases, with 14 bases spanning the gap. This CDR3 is CASSLGSRAEAFF. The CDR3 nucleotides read TGTGCCAGCAGCCTTGGTTCGAGAGCTGAAGCTTTCTTT.

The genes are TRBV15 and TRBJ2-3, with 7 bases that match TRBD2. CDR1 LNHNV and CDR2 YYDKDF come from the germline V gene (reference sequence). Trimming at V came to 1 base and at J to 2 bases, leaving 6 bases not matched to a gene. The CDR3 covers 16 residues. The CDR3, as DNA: TGTGCCACCAGCAGAGGTGCTAGCGGATCCACAGATACGCAGTATTTT. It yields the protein CATSRGASGSTDTQYF. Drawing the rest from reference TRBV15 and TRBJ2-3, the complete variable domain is DAMVIQNPRYQVTQFGKPVTLSCSQTLNHNVMYWYQQKSSQAPKLLFHYYDKDFNNEADTPDNFQSRRPNTSFCFLDIRSPGLGDTAMYLCATSRGASGSTDTQYFGPGTRLTVL.